This is a list of T cell receptor beta chains from one sample in a study of blood T cell repertoires in COVID-19. The protocol was immunoSEQ multiplex PCR, while the TCRdb copy is restricted to in-frame clones and leaves out a portion. There are 200,000 to 250,000 clones in the sample; around 90% occur only once, and about 0.8% lies in the top ten. Material for sequencing was peripheral blood. The receptors here all came from a man in his sixties with COVID-19, enrolled during active disease. CDR3s include the opening cysteine and the closing phenylalanine or tryptophan. D genes are given only for firm matches. Only part of the rows carry a size: once, few, many, or a class if the clone is expanded.

TRBJ1-4 . TRBV5-1 . TGCGCCAGCAGCCCAGGCATTACTAATGAAAAACTGTTTTTT CASSPGITNEKLFF
TRBJ1-5 . TRBV7-2 TRBD1 TGTGCCAGCAGCTCCCTAGGACAGGGGGCGGTCCAGCATTTT CASSSLGQGAVQHF
TRBJ2-2 . TRBV7-6 TRBD1 TGTGCCAGCAGCTTAGTTGGGCGGACAGGTCCCCGTTTTAAGAACACCGGGGAGCTGTTTTTT CASSLVGRTGPRFKNTGELFF
TRBJ1-3 . TRBV4-2 . TGTGCCAGCAGCCAAGATCGTACAGATCCAACATCGAGCTCTGGAAACACCATATATTTT CASSQDRTDPTSSSGNTIYF
TRBJ1-3 . TRBV5-1 . TGCGCCAGCGAGAGGGGGGGCAGGGGCATTCCTCTCAGCTCTGGAAACACCATATATTTT CASERGGRGIPLSSGNTIYF
TRBJ2-1 . TRBV7-9 TRBD2 TGTGCCAGCAGCTCACCGGTAGCGGGAGAATGGATCAATGAGCAGTTCTTC CASSSPVAGEWINEQFF
TRBJ2-7 once TRBV4-1 TRBD1 TGCGCCAGCAGCCAAGTCGGCCAGGGGGCATCCTACGAGCAGTACTTC CASSQVGQGASYEQYF
TRBJ2-2 once TRBV19 TRBD2 TGTGCCACCCAACCGGGACTAGCGGGAGGATTGAACACCGGGGAGCTGTTTTTT CATQPGLAGGLNTGELFF
TRBJ2-2 . TRBV24-1 . TGTGCCACCAGTTATCGGGGTTCGAGGACCGGGGAGCTGTTTTTT CATSYRGSRTGELFF
TRBJ2-7 . TRBV19 TRBD1 TGTGCCAGTAGTTTGGGACAGGGGGGCCCCTACGAGCAGTACTTC CASSLGQGGPYEQYF
TRBJ1-6 . TRBV5-5 TRBD1 TGTGCCAGCAGAACTCGGACAGGGGTCGCACCCCTCCACTTT CASRTRTGVAPLHF
TRBJ2-3 . TRBV20-1 TRBD2 TGCAGTGCTAGTAGCGGGGGGGGATACACAGATACGCAGTATTTT CSASSGGGYTDTQYF
TRBJ2-1 . TRBV5-1 TRBD2 TGCGCCAGCAGCTTGGTAGCGGGGCACTACAATGAGCAGTTCTTC CASSLVAGHYNEQFF
TRBJ1-5 . TRBV7-2 . TGTGCCAGCAGCTTCCGGGGGAAAAGCAATCAGCCCCAGCATTTT CASSFRGKSNQPQHF
TRBJ2-2 . TRBV6-5 . TGTGCCAGCAAGAGTACCGGGGAGCTGTTTTTT CASKSTGELFF
TRBJ2-7 . TRBV5-8 . TGTGCCAGCAGCTTGTACTACGAGCAGTACTTC CASSLYYEQYF
TRBJ2-7 . TRBV6-6 . TGTGCCAGCAGGCAGGGCTTCGAGCAGTACTTC CASRQGFEQYF
TRBJ1-2 . TRBV18 TRBD1 TGTGCCAGCTCGAAATGGACCGCCGGGACAGGGGACTATGGCTACACCTTC CASSKWTAGTGDYGYTF
TRBJ2-2 few TRBV3-1/TRBV3-2 TRBD2 TGTGCCAGCAGCTATATAGCGGGAGGGCCTAACGGGGAGCTGTTTTTT CASSYIAGGPNGELFF
TRBJ2-7 . TRBV6-5 . TGTGCCAGCAGCCCCGGGGGGCCAACCTACGAGCAGTACTTC CASSPGGPTYEQYF
TRBJ1-2 . TRBV18 . TGTGCCAGCTCACCACCCCCGGGGGTAGGGAGTGGCTACACCTTC CASSPPPGVGSGYTF
TRBJ1-6 . TRBV4-2 TRBD1 TGTGCCAGCAGCCTCCTCGTCGGAGGGGGCAATGATTCACCCCTCCACTTT CASSLLVGGGNDSPLHF
TRBJ1-1 . TRBV9 . TGTGCCAGCAGCGTATCCCACCCAGGGGTGAACACTGAAGCTTTCTTT CASSVSHPGVNTEAFF
TRBJ1-2 . TRBV10-2 TRBD1 TGCGCCAGCAGTGAGGAGACAGGGGGCTATCACTATGGCTACACCTTC CASSEETGGYHYGYTF
TRBJ2-7 . TRBV24-1 TRBD2 TGTGCCACCAGTGATTCTGGCGGGAGGGCCCCCTACGAGCAGTACTTC CATSDSGGRAPYEQYF
TRBJ2-7 . TRBV19 . TGTGCCAGTAATGCGGGGAGGTACAATAACGAGCAGTACTTC CASNAGRYNNEQYF
TRBJ1-1 . TRBV7-2 . TGTGCCAGCAGCTTAATGGGGGGGGGCACTGAAGCTTTCTTT CASSLMGGGTEAFF
TRBJ1-4 . TRBV2 TRBD1 TGTGCCAGCAGTTCAGGGGGCTGGGATGAAAAACTGTTTTTT CASSSGGWDEKLFF
TRBJ1-4 . TRBV21-1 . TGTGCCAGCAGCATTATTGGAGGGGGCAGAACTAATGAAAAACTGTTTTTT CASSIIGGGRTNEKLFF
TRBJ1-2 . TRBV3-1/TRBV3-2 TRBD1 TGTGCCAGCAGCCTCCGGGACAGGGTCCTTCGCGGGTATGGCTACACCTTC CASSLRDRVLRGYGYTF
TRBJ2-7 . TRBV3-1/TRBV3-2 . TGTGCCAGCAGCCAAGCTACGGGATTGGTCCACGAGCAGTACTTC CASSQATGLVHEQYF
TRBJ2-3 . TRBV29-1 . TGCAGCGTTGAAGATATGTCCCCCGGGGTGGGTACGCAGTATTTT CSVEDMSPGVGTQYF
TRBJ1-5 once TRBV30 TRBD1 TGTGCCTGGAGTCCGCCGGCAGGGGGCTGGAATCAGCCCCAGCATTTT CAWSPPAGGWNQPQHF
TRBJ1-3 . TRBV28 . TGTGCCAGCAGAACGATCGGTGGAAACACCATATATTTT CASRTIGGNTIYF
TRBJ2-3 . TRBV11-2 TRBD1 TGTGCCAGCAGCCCCGGGACAGGGGGAGATACGCAGTATTTT CASSPGTGGDTQYF
TRBJ2-7 . TRBV27 TRBD2 TGTGCCAGCAGTTCCCCCGGTTGGGCGGGGGGCTCCTACGAGCAGTACTTC CASSSPGWAGGSYEQYF
TRBJ2-3 . TRBV28 . TGTGCCAGCAGTCCCGCTAGGAGGCGCCCAGATACGCAGTATTTT CASSPARRRPDTQYF
TRBJ1-2 . TRBV4-3 . TGCGCCAGCAGCCAAGTGCAGGGGTCGGACAACTATGGCTACACCTTC CASSQVQGSDNYGYTF
TRBJ1-3 . TRBV29-1 . TGCAGCGTTGACACAGGCTCTGGAAACACCATATATTTT CSVDTGSGNTIYF
TRBJ1-5 . TRBV15 . TGTGCCACCAGCAGAGGCAGGGTGAATCAGCCCCAGCATTTT CATSRGRVNQPQHF
TRBJ2-1 . TRBV19 . TGTGCCAGTAGGGGACACGCTGACAATGAGCAGTTCTTC CASRGHADNEQFF
TRBJ2-3 . TRBV28 TRBD2 TGTGCCAGCAGTCCCCCCCTCGGACTAGCGGGAGGACCAGATACGCAGTATTTT CASSPPLGLAGGPDTQYF